These T cell receptor beta chains were read from a single sample in a study of low-dose radiotherapy and immunotherapy resistance in tumors. TCRdb redid the calling of the reads with MiXCR, one entry per CDR3 protein. Seen here are about 82,000 distinct CDR3 sequences, 18% observed once, and the top ten hold less than 6%. Sequencing used PBMCs, obtained before treatment. These receptors all stem from a male donor with prostate cancer. CDR3s include the opening cysteine and the closing phenylalanine or tryptophan. A D gene is named only where the DNA matches it firmly. Each size is once, few or many counts, or a class when the clone is expanded.

NA	TRBV7-9	TRBJ2-5	many	CASSLAGGAETQYF	TGTGCCAGCAGCTTAGCGGGGGGTGCGGAGACCCAGTACTTC
NA	TRBV2	TRBJ2-2	many	CASQLTSAGELFF	TGTGCCAGCCAATTAACCAGTGCCGGGGAGCTGTTTTTT
NA	TRBV5-1	TRBJ2-3	few	CASSLSGAKDTQYF	TGCGCCAGCAGCTTGAGTGGGGCTAAAGATACGCAGTATTTT
NA	TRBV6-5	TRBJ2-7	many	CASSKWTAYEQYF	TGTGCCAGCAGTAAATGGACAGCTTACGAGCAGTACTTC
NA	TRBV5-6	TRBJ2-2	few	CASSPTPGELFF	TGTGCCAGCAGCCCCACCCCCGGGGAGCTGTTTTTT
TRBD2	TRBV5-1	TRBJ2-1	many	CASSLVGTSGNEQFF	TGCGCCAGCAGCTTGGTCGGGACTAGCGGGAATGAGCAGTTCTTC
NA	TRBV24-1	TRBJ1-5	many	CATSTTSNQPQHF	TGTGCCACCAGCACTACTAGCAATCAGCCCCAGCATTTT
NA	TRBV19	TRBJ2-1	few	CASSLTGTSNNEQFF	TGTGCCAGTAGTCTTACCGGGACATCGAACAATGAGCAGTTCTTC
TRBD1	TRBV10-2	TRBJ1-1	many	CASRTGRGTEAFF	TGCGCCAGCAGGACAGGGAGGGGCACTGAAGCTTTCTTT
NA	TRBV7-3	TRBJ2-6	many	CASSSQTSSGANVLTF	TGTGCCAGCAGCTCCCAGACCTCGTCTGGGGCCAACGTCCTGACTTTC
NA	TRBV4-1	TRBJ1-1	many	CASSLGRTANTEAFF	TGCGCCAGCAGCCTAGGGCGGACAGCTAACACTGAAGCTTTCTTT
NA	TRBV28	TRBJ2-5	many	CASSIPGAQGPQETQYF	TGTGCCAGCAGTATACCCGGAGCCCAGGGGCCTCAAGAGACCCAGTACTTC
NA	TRBV6-6	TRBJ2-1	many	CASSYSIGNNEQFF	TGTGCCAGCAGTTACTCGATCGGTAACAATGAGCAGTTCTTC
NA	TRBV6-2/TRBV6-3	TRBJ2-7	many	CASSYPAHYEQYF	TGTGCCAGCAGTTACCCAGCGCACTACGAGCAGTACTTC
NA	TRBV30	TRBJ1-1	many	CAWSVRRGVNTEAFF	TGTGCCTGGAGTGTACGGAGGGGCGTGAACACTGAAGCTTTCTTT